These 25 T cell receptor beta chains were all obtained from the same sample, sequenced in a study of CD8+ T cells in alopecia areata. Extracted from the samples, RNA was reverse transcribed into cDNA to serve as the sequencing template. TCRdb's table, derived via immunoSEQ multiplex PCR, lists solely in-frame clones and lacks some. The table shows 100,000 to 150,000 clones, with around 50% occurring only once. The sample comprised NKG2D-low CD8+ T cells sorted from blood. These receptors all stem from a human donor with alopecia areata.

The chain couples TRBV9 to TRBJ2-5; 7 bases are a match to TRBD2. J gave up 1 base and V 3 bases, and 3 bases lay outside the gene matches. Germline assignment: CDR1 SGDLS and CDR2 YYNGEE. The CDR3 runs 14 residues. The CDR3 loop is CASSGGGSQETQYF. CDR3 coding DNA: TGTGCCAGCAGCGGCGGGGGTTCCCAAGAGACCCAGTACTTC.

The chain joins TRBV30 to TRBJ2-5; D gene ambiguous. V lost 2 bases to trimming and J lost 5 bases, with 21 bases between them. Germline values: CDR1 GTSNPN, CDR2 SVGIG (reference sequence). This CDR3 contains 16 residues. Here the CDR3 DNA reads TGTGCCTGGAGTCTACCTACCTTTGACGGTCGGGAGACCCAGTACTTC. It yields the protein CAWSLPTFDGRETQYF.

The rearrangement links TRBV14 to TRBJ2-3; 7 positions match TRBD2. J gave up 4 bases and V 1 base, and 5 bases lay outside the gene matches. CDR1 SGHDN and CDR2 FVKESK come from the germline V gene. CDR3 length equals 15 residues. The CDR3 nucleotides are TGTGCCAGCAGCCAAGTACCGGGGGGAGCAGATACGCAGTATTTT. It translates to CASSQVPGGADTQYF.

This clone has a handful of counts. The chain links TRBV29-1 to TRBJ1-1; D uncertain. Germline assignment: CDR1 SQVTM and CDR2 ANQGSEA. V lost 4 bases, J lost 2 bases, and 8 bases lay in between. The CDR3 sequence is 12 residues long. The DNA for the CDR3 is TGCAGCGTTGTGCCAGATAACACTGAAGCTTTCTTT. It encodes CSVVPDNTEAFF. The full variable domain, rest sourced from reference TRBV29-1 and TRBJ1-1, is SAVISQKPSRDICQRGTSLTIQCQVDSQVTMMFWYRQQPGQSLTLIATANQGSEATYESGFVIDKFPISRPNLTFSTLTVSNMSPEDSSIYLCSVVPDNTEAFFGQGTRLTVV.

The chain employs TRBV30 and TRBJ2-2, with TRBD1 matching 9 bases. CDR3 length: 12 residues. Trimming took 5 bases from V and 5 from J; bases not matched to a gene: 0. Germline CDR1 and CDR2: GTSNPN and SVGIG (reference sequence). CDR3 sequence: CAWGQGTGELFF. In DNA, the CDR3 is TGTGCCTGGGGACAGGGGACCGGGGAGCTGTTTTTT.

The chain has TRBV29-1 and TRBJ2-5; the D is unclear. The CDR3 sequence is 13 residues long. V lost 3 bases and J lost 2, with 10 bases in between. From germline, CDR1 is SQVTM and CDR2 ANQGSEA. The CDR3: CSVEVPAQETQYF. For the CDR3, the DNA is TGCAGCGTTGAGGTCCCAGCGCAAGAGACCCAGTACTTC.

This clone was recorded a few times. This chain connects TRBV28 to TRBJ2-7; TRBD2 is a possible D gene (6 bases). V lost 2 bases to trimming and J lost 7 bases, with 15 bases between them. CDR1 is MDHEN and CDR2 is SYDVKM in the germline V gene. The CDR3 extends over 14 amino acids. This CDR3 reads CASSLGTVALEQYF. The CDR3 coding sequence is TGTGCCAGCAGTTTAGGGACTGTCGCCCTTGAGCAGTACTTC.

J is TRBJ2-5 and V is TRBV6-1; D is possibly TRBD2 (5 bases). The CDR3 consists of 13 residues. Germline CDR1 is MNHNS and CDR2 is SASEGT. Between the trimmed V and J ends, which lost 2 bases and 5 bases, there was a span of 9 bases. The CDR3 region is CASSELEVETQYF. The CDR3 DNA sequence: TGTGCCAGCAGTGAATTGGAGGTGGAGACCCAGTACTTC.

The chain recombines TRBV13 with TRBJ2-7; D is perhaps TRBD2 (5 bases). The germline V and J ends were trimmed by 6 bases and 2 bases, with 17 bases remaining between them. The CDR3 spans 15 residues. Germline values: CDR1 PRHDT, CDR2 FYEKMQ (reference sequence). Here the CDR3 DNA reads TGTGCCAGCAGTCCCCTCGGGGTCAGCCCCTACGAGCAGTACTTC. Translation gives CASSPLGVSPYEQYF.

Notes on this clone: The same CDR3 is also encoded by other DNA sequences in this sample. The chain combines TRBV27 with TRBJ2-1, with D perhaps matching TRBD2 (6 bases). The CDR3 contains 14 residues. Germline V gene lookup returns CDR1 MNHEY and CDR2 SMNVEV (reference sequence). The germline V and J ends were trimmed by 3 bases and 0 bases, with 6 bases remaining between them. The CDR3 DNA follows: TGTGCCAGCAGTTTGGGGGGCTCCTACAATGAGCAGTTCTTC. Its protein product is CASSLGGSYNEQFF.

The table lists this clone with a few counts. This sequence joins TRBV28 and TRBJ2-1; 7 bases align to TRBD1. The CDR3 consists of 13 residues. With 8 bases clipped from V and 3 bases from J, the junction kept 4 bases outside the gene matches. Looked up from germline, CDR1 is MDHEN and CDR2 is SYDVKM. CDR3 nucleotides: TGTGCCAGCGTGGGACAGAACTACAATGAGCAGTTCTTC. Its protein is CASVGQNYNEQFF.

This chain uses TRBV4-2 with TRBJ1-1; D is ambiguous. V was shortened by 0 bases and J by 9 bases, with 8 bases between the two germline ends. The CDR3 contains 12 residues. Germline V CDR1 and CDR2: LGHNA, YNFKEQ. The CDR3 region is CASSQDLRKAFF. DNA of the CDR3: TGTGCCAGCAGCCAAGATCTAAGGAAAGCTTTCTTT.

The rearrangement joins TRBV14 to TRBJ2-3, with TRBD2 matching over 9 bases. Per germline, CDR1 SGHDN and CDR2 FVKESK. The CDR3 consists of 15 residues. The junction had 5 bases not matched to a gene; V was cut back by 3 bases and J by 4 bases. The CDR3 loop reads CASSQISGSPDTQYF. CDR3 nucleotide sequence: TGTGCCAGCAGCCAGATTAGCGGGAGTCCAGATACGCAGTATTTT.

This clone appeared a single time. V and J are TRBV27 and TRBJ2-1; D might be TRBD1 or TRBD2, each matching 5 bases. The V end lost 8 bases, the J end lost 9 bases, and 8 bases lay between the germline ends. Germline V gene data show CDR1 as MNHEY and CDR2 as SMNVEV (reference sequence). The CDR3 covers 10 residues. CDR3 nucleotides: TGTGCCAGCTGGGGGAGTGAGCAGTTCTTC. Its protein product is CASWGSEQFF.

The V gene is TRBV28, the J gene TRBJ2-7; D remains ambiguous. The CDR3 contains 14 residues. V was shortened by 2 bases and J by 9 bases, with 17 bases between the two germline ends. Germline CDR1 MDHEN, CDR2 SYDVKM. CDR3 region: CASSLSPGGLGQYF. The CDR3 region has the DNA TGTGCCAGCAGTTTAAGCCCAGGTGGCCTAGGGCAGTACTTC.

The rearrangement joins TRBV29-1 to TRBJ2-3; 7 nucleotides agree with TRBD2. The ends lost 5 bases at V and 2 bases at J; junction bases unmatched: 4. The CDR3 runs to 13 residues. CDR1 and CDR2 from the germline V gene are SQVTM and ANQGSEA. The CDR3 sequence: CSVSERDTDTQYF. CDR3 coding DNA: TGCAGCGTTTCCGAGCGGGACACAGATACGCAGTATTTT.

The J gene is TRBJ2-5, the V gene TRBV2; D may match TRBD1 or TRBD2 (5 bases each). Germline CDR1 is SNHLY and CDR2 is FYNNEI. The length of the CDR3 is 14 residues. Trimming cost V 6 bases and J 0 bases, with 11 bases left between them. In DNA, the CDR3 is TGTGCCAGCAGCCAACCGGGACACCAAGAGACCCAGTACTTC. It translates to CASSQPGHQETQYF.

This clone was observed a handful of times. Other DNA variants within this sample encode the same CDR3. This rearrangement joins TRBV29-1 to TRBJ2-7; no reliable D call. The CDR3 loop spans 12 amino acids. Per germline, CDR1 SQVTM and CDR2 ANQGSEA. V was shortened by 3 bases and J by 1 base, with 7 bases between the two germline ends. This CDR3 is CSVEDESYEQYF. In DNA form, the CDR3 reads TGCAGCGTTGAGGACGAATCCTACGAGCAGTACTTC.

The chain has TRBV4-2 and TRBJ2-5, with TRBD2 identical over 7 bases. The CDR3 covers 15 residues. V was pared by 1 base and J by 0 bases, with 2 bases of the junction left unmatched. The germline CDR1 and CDR2 sequences are LGHNA and YNFKEQ. Written as DNA, the CDR3 is TGTGCCAGCAGCCAAGGCGGGGGTGACCAAGAGACCCAGTACTTC. Amino acid sequence: CASSQGGGDQETQYF.

This sequence joins TRBV29-1 and TRBJ2-2, with D possibly matching TRBD1 (6 bases). The CDR3 runs to 13 residues. Germline lookup yields CDR1 SQVTM and CDR2 ANQGSEA. Trimming removed 5 bases at V and 1 base at J, with 8 bases between. The CDR3 DNA is TGCAGCGTTCCGGACAGGAACACCGGGGAGCTGTTTTTT. The encoded protein is CSVPDRNTGELFF.

In this sample, this clone turned up a few times. Other DNA sequences in this sample translate to the same CDR3. This rearrangement joins TRBV29-1 to TRBJ2-5, with D tentatively TRBD2 (6 bases). Germline V gene data show CDR1 as SQVTM and CDR2 as ANQGSEA. Trimming left V 4 bases short and J 0 bases short, with 9 bases between. The CDR3 contains 13 residues. The CDR3 region is CSVVPGDQETQYF. The CDR3 bases are TGCAGCGTTGTTCCGGGGGACCAAGAGACCCAGTACTTC.

This clone has only a few counts. The chain links TRBV20-1 to TRBJ2-5; D is uncertain. Germline V lookup: CDR1 DFQATT, CDR2 SNEGSKA (reference sequence). V lost 6 bases, J lost 7 bases, and 12 bases lay in between. The CDR3 length is 11 residues. This CDR3 is CSAPFGVTQYF. The CDR3 region has the DNA TGCAGTGCCCCTTTTGGTGTGACCCAGTACTTC.

The V and J genes are TRBV9 and TRBJ2-2; TRBD2 is a possible D gene (6 bases). V lost 7 bases, J lost 5 bases, and 12 bases lay in between. Per germline, CDR1 SGDLS and CDR2 YYNGEE. This CDR3 contains 13 residues. The CDR3 here is CASRQGGTGELFF. CDR3 nucleotides: TGTGCCAGCCGGCAGGGAGGTACCGGGGAGCTGTTTTTT.

This clone was counted a few times. This chain links TRBV7-2 with TRBJ2-2; D is uncertain. Germline V gene sequence: CDR1 SGHTA, CDR2 FQGNSA. This CDR3 is 14 amino acids long. With 1 base removed from V and 7 bases from J, the gap between germline ends came to 10 bases. DNA for the CDR3: TGTGCCAGCAGCTTAGTTGCGGTAATCGGGGAGCTGTTTTTT. Translation: CASSLVAVIGELFF.

V is TRBV30 and J is TRBJ2-7, with 7 positions matching TRBD1. Germline trimming cut 1 base from V and 5 bases from J; bases unmatched to any gene: 2. This CDR3 contains 12 residues. In germline, CDR1 is GTSNPN, CDR2 SVGIG (reference sequence). CDR3 in amino acids: CAWSATGNEQYF. In DNA form, the CDR3 reads TGTGCCTGGAGTGCGACAGGGAACGAGCAGTACTTC.